One sample yielded the 21 T cell receptor beta chains listed below, sequenced in a study of beta chain bispecific antibodies for T cell cancers. The study, taken as a whole, reports: After anti-TRBV12 rather than anti-CD19 exposure, TRBV12-3 made up roughly 99% less of total TRBV signal. Normal T cells contributed less of the targeted TRBV signal than the leukemia cells did.

TCRdb ran MiXCR on the 5' RACE reads and lists one entry per CDR3 protein. The sample comprises around 19,000 distinct CDR3 sequences, approximately 2% of which are singletons, and 5.2% rests with the top ten. Either OKT3 anti-CD3 antibody or CD3/CD28 beads expanded T cells from blood mononuclear cells over 3 days. Their specific antigens are unknown. Sample: healthy donor T cells cultured with leukemia cells, taken from a culture containing a bispecific antibody targeting TCR Vbeta12. These receptor sequences come from a human donor in good health. Some clones in this sample may be carry-over from other donors' samples.

Many counts were recorded for this clonotype. The rearrangement uses TRBV7-6 and TRBJ1-2; D uncertain. V shed 2 bases and J shed 1 base, with 8 bases lying between them. There are 14 residues in the CDR3. Germline V gene data show CDR1 as SGHVS and CDR2 as FNYEAQ. CDR3 in DNA: TGTGCCAGCAGCTTAAGGGAGGGTAACTATGGCTACACCTTC. It is translated as CASSLREGNYGYTF.

This clonotype came up many times. The chain carries TRBV12-3 or TRBV12-4 and TRBJ2-7; D might be TRBD1 (6 bases). V lost 6 bases and J 5 bases, leaving 23 bases between the germline ends. The CDR3 covers 16 residues. The CDR3 protein is CASRLHGWGRGHEQYF. CDR3 nucleotides: TGTGCCAGCAGACTCCACGGGTGGGGCAGGGGCCACGAGCAGTACTTC.

This clonotype was recorded many times. The chain has TRBV7-8 and TRBJ2-7; either TRBD1 or TRBD2 may supply D (6 bases each). This CDR3 spans 15 amino acids. V was pared by 3 bases and J by 3 bases, with 15 bases between. Germline loops: CDR1 SGHVS, CDR2 FQNEAQ. DNA of the CDR3: TGTGCCAGCAGCTTCACACAGGGACTCCTCTACGAGCAGTACTTC. It specifies CASSFTQGLLYEQYF.

This clonotype was counted at least ten times. The gene calls are TRBV20-1 and TRBJ1-3; 9 bases agree with TRBD1. The CDR3 runs to 15 residues. Germline trimming cut 0 bases from V and 4 bases from J; bases unmatched to any gene: 4. The germline gives CDR1 DFQATT, CDR2 SNEGSKA (reference sequence). The CDR3 region is CSAREQGAGGNTIYF. The CDR3 DNA follows: TGCAGTGCTAGAGAACAGGGGGCGGGAGGAAACACCATATATTTT.

This clonotype was detected many times. This chain links TRBV10-1 with TRBJ2-6; 9 nucleotides align to TRBD1. Germline CDR1 is WNHNN and CDR2 is SYGVQD (reference sequence). J lost 2 bases, V lost 8 bases, and 13 bases had no gene match. The length of the CDR3 is 18 residues. CDR3 in DNA: TGCGCCAGCCCTCTTTGGGGACAGGGTTTCACTGGGGCCAACGTCCTGACTTTC. Residues: CASPLWGQGFTGANVLTF.

The V call is TRBV27, the J call TRBJ2-1, with TRBD1 matching over 7 bases. This CDR3 is built from 14 residues. The V gene's germline CDR1 is MNHEY and CDR2 SMNVEV (reference sequence). With V trimmed by 5 bases and J by 10 bases, 11 bases remained unmatched. Here the CDR3 reads CASSKLFRDSEQFF. The CDR3 region has the DNA TGTGCCAGCAGTAAACTCTTCCGGGACAGCGAGCAGTTCTTC.

This clonotype has a count of ten or more. The J gene is TRBJ2-1, the V gene TRBV4-1; 8 bases agree with TRBD2. The junction had 9 bases not matched to a gene; V was cut back by 6 bases and J by 2 bases. Germline CDR1 MGHRA, CDR2 YSYEKL. The CDR3 is made up of 16 amino acids. Here the CDR3 DNA reads TGCGCCAGCAGTGGACTAGCCCCACTTCCCTACAATGAGCAGTTCTTC. Protein sequence: CASSGLAPLPYNEQFF.

This clonotype was detected many times. This chain links TRBV18 with TRBJ1-1; D is ambiguous. V lost 2 bases to trimming and J lost 1 base, with 5 bases between them. Germline CDR1 and CDR2: KGHSH and LQKENI. This CDR3 has 13 amino acids. This chain's CDR3 is CASSPGRNTEAFF. The DNA for the CDR3 is TGTGCCAGCTCACCAGGGAGGAACACTGAAGCTTTCTTT.

The J gene is TRBJ2-3, the V gene TRBV18; D is tentatively TRBD1 or TRBD2 (5 bases each). The CDR3 runs to 16 residues. V lost 3 bases, J lost 0 bases, and 13 bases lay in between. Germline CDR1 reads KGHSH; CDR2 reads LQKENI. DNA for the CDR3: TGTGCCAGCTCACCCCGAGGGACGGAAAGCACAGATACGCAGTATTTT. Protein product: CASSPRGTESTDTQYF.

This clonotype showed up just a few times. V and J are TRBV5-4 and TRBJ2-7; D may be TRBD2 (7 bases). The CDR3 extends over 14 amino acids. Trimming removed 1 base at V and 3 bases at J, with 11 bases between. Germline V lookup: CDR1 SGHNT, CDR2 YYREEE (reference sequence). CDR3 coding DNA: TGTGCCAGCAGCTTGCGGGGGGCCGACTACGAGCAGTACTTC. Encoded protein: CASSLRGADYEQYF.

This clonotype was observed at least ten times. The V and J genes are TRBV4-2 and TRBJ1-1, with D perhaps matching TRBD1 (6 bases). Germline lookup yields CDR1 LGHNA and CDR2 YNFKEQ. The CDR3 consists of 14 residues. The germline V and J ends were trimmed by 1 base and 1 base, with 7 bases remaining between them. The CDR3 sequence is CASSQVGGNTEAFF. Written as DNA, the CDR3 is TGTGCCAGCAGCCAAGTAGGGGGGAACACTGAAGCTTTCTTT.

This clonotype was found many times. The V gene is TRBV7-8, the J gene TRBJ2-7; the D gene is possibly TRBD2 (6 bases). V lost 9 bases and J lost 2, with 11 bases in between. The germline CDR1 and CDR2 sequences are SGHVS and FQNEAQ. The CDR3 is made up of 12 amino acids. The CDR3 DNA follows: TGTGCCAGTGGGACTTTTCCCTACGAGCAGTACTTC. This codes for CASGTFPYEQYF.

This clonotype has a count of ten or more. V is TRBV29-1 and J is TRBJ1-1, with 9 bases matching TRBD1. Germline V gene lookup returns CDR1 SQVTM and CDR2 ANQGSEA. There are 14 residues in the CDR3. V dropped 3 bases and J dropped 4; count of bases not matched to a gene: 6. This CDR3 reads CSVDPGQGGTEAFF. In DNA form, the CDR3 reads TGCAGCGTTGACCCGGGACAGGGAGGCACTGAAGCTTTCTTT.

At least ten counts were recorded for this clonotype. The rearrangement links TRBV20-1 to TRBJ2-1; possibly TRBD1 for D (6 bases). The germline V and J ends were trimmed by 3 bases and 5 bases, with 17 bases remaining between them. Germline V gene sequence: CDR1 DFQATT, CDR2 SNEGSKA (reference sequence). This CDR3 has 15 residues. CDR3 nucleotides: TGCAGTGCTAGCAGCGCAGGGGATTTCAACAATGAGCAGTTCTTC. This encodes CSASSAGDFNNEQFF.

By frequency in the sample, this clonotype is medium-sized. The chain joins TRBV11-2 to TRBJ2-1; D possibly corresponds to TRBD2 (6 bases). This CDR3 has 14 amino acids. Looked up from germline, CDR1 is SGHAT and CDR2 is FQNNGV. V shed 1 base and J shed 8 bases, with 12 bases lying between them. DNA of the CDR3: TGTGCCAGCAGCTTAGTTGGGACTGTCGATGAGCAGTTCTTC. Residues: CASSLVGTVDEQFF.

The table lists this clonotype with many counts. The chain recombines TRBV11-2 with TRBJ2-3; TRBD2 agrees at 9 bases. The germline CDR1 and CDR2 sequences are SGHAT and FQNNGV. The CDR3 loop spans 16 amino acids. The V segment lost 1 base and the J segment 6 bases; nucleotides outside the gene matches: 8. In DNA, the CDR3 is TGTGCCAGCAGCTTAGCCGCGGGGGGGCCGGGGGATACGCAGTATTTT. Its protein is CASSLAAGGPGDTQYF.

Within the sample, this clonotype is medium-sized. The rearrangement links TRBV7-8 to TRBJ2-3, with TRBD2 matching 13 bases. Germline CDR1 SGHVS, CDR2 FQNEAQ. This CDR3 spans 16 amino acids. The V segment lost 2 bases and the J segment 2 bases; nucleotides outside the gene matches: 1. The CDR3 region is CASSLTSGGATDTQYF. CDR3 DNA: TGTGCCAGCAGCTTAACTAGCGGGGGGGCCACAGATACGCAGTATTTT. The full variable domain, in which reference TRBV7-8 and TRBJ2-3 provide the parts outside the CDR3, is GAGVSQSPRYKVAKRGQDVALRCDPISGHVSLFWYQQALGQGPEFLTYFQNEAQLDKSGLPSDRFFAERPEGSVSTLKIQRTQQEDSAVYLCASSLTSGGATDTQYFGPGTRLTVL.

There are many counts of this clonotype. The chain carries TRBV2 and TRBJ1-6; D is uncertain. Germline V lookup: CDR1 SNHLY, CDR2 FYNNEI. The CDR3 is 14 amino acids. Trimming pared 2 bases from V and 8 bases from J, leaving 10 bases between. The CDR3 DNA reads TGTGCCAGCAGTGAAAACGGGTTAGATTCACCCCTCCACTTT. Its translation is CASSENGLDSPLHF.

This clonotype was detected many times. The genes are TRBV7-3 and TRBJ1-5, with 7 nucleotides matching TRBD1. The CDR3 spans 14 residues. In germline, CDR1 is SGHTA, CDR2 FQGTGA. V shed 3 bases and J 1 base; nucleotides not matched to a gene: 0. The CDR3 protein is CASSLGQSNQPQHF. DNA for the CDR3: TGTGCCAGCAGCTTGGGACAGAGCAATCAGCCCCAGCATTTT.

At least ten counts were recorded for this clonotype. The chain has TRBV19 and TRBJ2-7; TRBD1 aligns across 9 bases. With 4 bases clipped from V and 6 bases from J, the junction kept 4 bases outside the gene matches. The CDR3 has 13 amino acids. Germline assignment: CDR1 LNHDA and CDR2 SQIVND (reference sequence). The CDR3 DNA reads TGTGCCAGTAGTACCCTGACAGGGGGCGAGCAGTACTTC. Translation gives CASSTLTGGEQYF.

There are many counts of this clonotype. The rearrangement links TRBV6-2 or TRBV6-3 to TRBJ2-1; 12 positions agree with TRBD2. The trim removed 2 bases at V and 6 bases at J, leaving 2 bases unmatched. CDR1 is MNHEY, CDR2 SVGEGT, per germline. This CDR3 spans 15 amino acids. CDR3 residues: CASSYGLAGSNEQFF. In DNA form, the CDR3 reads TGTGCCAGCAGTTACGGACTAGCGGGGAGCAATGAGCAGTTCTTC.